Listed below are T cell receptor beta chains from one sample, sequenced in a study of siplizumab effects on memory and regulatory T cells. Clones were read by immunoSEQ multiplex PCR, and TCRdb kept only the in-frame ones, dropping some. In the table there are roughly 100,000 clones, approximately 94% of which are singletons. Material for sequencing was CD8+ T cells sorted from blood. The source of these receptors is a human donor in good health. The conserved cysteine and the conserved F or W are not part of the CDR3 here. Each record gives: V gene, CDR3 protein.

TRBV6-5 ASSYSGGNYNEQF
TRBV11-3 ASSGRSGDYNEQF
TRBV4-3 ASSPNTGTSINNEQF
TRBV9 ASSAGLRGPDTQY
TRBV2 ASKVLDFVENLEYGYT
TRBV19 ASLPGTPYGYT
TRBV6-6 ASSSPGLNYEQY
TRBV5-1 ASSLEGGSYT
TRBV10-3 AISDPTRGADQPQH
TRBV25-1 ASSDLGSNQPQH
TRBV6-5 ASSYSWGIHEQY
TRBV27 ASSPHSKETQY
TRBV7-6 ASSQTGTDTQY
TRBV4-1 ASSRGAHTNEKLF
TRBV4-1 ASSQDPYTDTQY
TRBV4-1 ASSQRVGGGRYNEQF
TRBV4-1 ASSQGRSTEKLF
TRBV13 ASSLGLRGGTEAF
TRBV27 ASSLSLSVATNEKLF
TRBV28 ASSKPTGSRPYEQY
TRBV7-9 ASSRNEQF
TRBV7-9 AIRGRLNTEAF
TRBV11-3 ASSTPGTGAIGTQY
TRBV14 ASSQDSSLTTQF
TRBV14 ASSQELSLDEQY
TRBV5-4 ASSLDGRVASYEQY
TRBV5-5 ASSLGQWGYT
TRBV6-1 ASNHPGTTNYGYT
TRBV5-1 ASRVGTNTEAF
TRBV6-1 ASSEAGRGGTGELF
TRBV4-1 ASSQVAGVNEQF
TRBV5-1 ASSLSGGPQH
TRBV7-9 ASSLAGGSYEQY
TRBV19 ASTESVGMNTEAF
TRBV9 ASSVAYRGSRDTIY
TRBV9 ASSVVGNRADTQY
TRBV7-6 ASSLGRGAYEQY
TRBV7-3 ASSPQGRGLLQETQY
TRBV19 ASSIWSGTSGTGELF
TRBV9 ASSVDGGVSYEQY
TRBV6-6 ASSSPDRANYGYT
TRBV19 ASSIGLQGDGYT
TRBV6-7 ASTRLDDRYEQY
TRBV5-1 ASSLGDRSYGYT
TRBV11-2 ASSLGGPDTEAF
TRBV4-1 ASSQVGQGSSYEQY
TRBV5-6 ASSFLADSPNYGYT
TRBV4-2 ASSQEGQGISYEQY
TRBV6-1 ASTTSPRVWEQF
TRBV9 ASSTDTQY
TRBV30 AWSLPRGYEQY
TRBV23-1 ASSQHRKQPQH
TRBV18 ASSPAANTDTQY
TRBV5-4 ASSLTGNTEAF
TRBV14 ASSHTSVYTGELF
TRBV27 ASSSTSGSYEQY
TRBV10-2 ASSESGPTNSYEQY
TRBV6-5 ASSYGPGALGYT
TRBV9 ASSAQQGEKLF
TRBV27 ASSSGQGFYGYT